Below are 18 T cell receptor beta chains sequenced from a single sample in a study of T cells in Graves' hyperthyroidism and ophthalmopathy. TCR beta CDR3 regions were amplified from RNA transcripts. An initial round of RT-PCR targeting the TCR CDR3 relied on the HTBI primer set. TCRdb re-called the multiplex PCR reads with MiXCR, one entry per CDR3 protein. The table records 350,000 or so distinct CDR3 sequences, around 18% of them present only once. The specimen sequenced was blood. These receptor sequences come from a woman aged 40 to 50 with Graves' ophthalmopathy.

The genes are TRBV5-6 and TRBJ2-5; 9 bases agree with TRBD1. Per germline, CDR1 SGHDT and CDR2 YYEEEE. The length of the CDR3 is 14 residues. V was clipped by 4 bases and J by 6 bases; unmatched bases: 7. The CDR3 loop is CASSQPGQGKTQYF. CDR3 sequence (DNA): TGTGCCAGCAGCCAGCCGGGACAGGGAAAGACCCAGTACTTC.

This clonotype was seen repeatedly, ten times or more. The chain uses TRBV6-1 and TRBJ1-3; tentatively, D is TRBD1 (6 bases). The length of the CDR3 is 19 residues. Trimming removed 4 bases at V and 0 bases at J, with 22 bases between. Germline-derived CDR1 and CDR2 are MNHNS and SASEGT. The CDR3: CASSGRTGQGRLSGNTIYF. The CDR3 nucleotides are TGTGCCAGCAGTGGCCGCACAGGCCAGGGGCGCCTCTCTGGAAACACCATATATTTT.

This clonotype was picked up a small number of times. The chain links TRBV6-2 or TRBV6-3 to TRBJ2-5, with D uncertain. CDR3 length equals 14 residues. Germline CDR1 MNHEY, CDR2 SVGEGT. V lost 0 bases to trimming and J lost 6 bases, with 11 bases between them. The CDR3 sequence is CASSYSGNVKTQYF. CDR3 DNA sequence: TGTGCCAGCAGTTACTCTGGGAACGTGAAGACCCAGTACTTC.

The table lists this clonotype with many counts. V is TRBV11-1 and J is TRBJ1-1; D is ambiguous. V was clipped by 1 base and J by 11 bases, with 26 bases between them. Germline CDR1 and CDR2: SGHAT and FQDESV (reference sequence). The CDR3 runs 17 residues. The DNA for the CDR3 is TGTGCCAGCAGCTTAGGAGGTCCCGGACTTTTGAACACTGTGGCTTTCTTT. Residues: CASSLGGPGLLNTVAFF.

The table lists this clonotype with many counts. CDR3 loop: CASSLGPGQGSHEQYF. CDR3 DNA: TGTGCCAGCAGTTTAGGCCCCGGACAGGGAAGCCACGAGCAGTACTTC. The chain carries TRBV28 and TRBJ2-7; 8 bases match TRBD1. Trimming removed 2 bases from V and 5 bases from J; junction bases left unmatched: 11. Germline values: CDR1 MDHEN, CDR2 SYDVKM. This CDR3 is built from 16 residues.

This clonotype was seen a few times. J is TRBJ2-3 and V is TRBV11-2; D not resolved. Germline V gene lookup returns CDR1 SGHAT and CDR2 FQNNGV. The CDR3 runs 15 residues. V lost 1 base to trimming and J lost 3 bases, with 11 bases between them. The CDR3 is CASSLVFDGTDTQYF. In DNA, the CDR3 is TGTGCCAGCAGCTTAGTCTTTGATGGTACAGATACGCAGTATTTT.

This clonotype was recorded at least ten times. CDR3 amino acids: CASSLKMERGPHEQYF. As DNA, the CDR3 is TGTGCCAGCAGCTTAAAAATGGAGAGGGGGCCCCACGAGCAGTACTTC. The rearrangement links TRBV7-6 to TRBJ2-7, with 7 nucleotides matching TRBD1. The CDR3 is made up of 16 amino acids. J lost 5 bases, V lost 2 bases, and 12 bases had no gene match. Germline-derived CDR1 and CDR2 are SGHVS and FNYEAQ. The full variable domain, rest sourced from reference TRBV7-6 and TRBJ2-7, is GAGVSQSPRYKVTKRGQDVALRCDPISGHVSLYWYRQALGQGPEFLTYFNYEAQQDKSGLPNDRFSAERPEGSISTLTIQRTEQRDSAMYRCASSLKMERGPHEQYFGPGTRLTVT.

This clonotype occurred many times. The rearrangement joins TRBV11-3 to TRBJ1-2; D is perhaps TRBD1 (5 bases). This CDR3 has 14 amino acids. V was pared by 4 bases and J by 6 bases, with 15 bases between. Germline assignment: CDR1 SGHNT and CDR2 YENEEA. CDR3 DNA: TGTGCCAGCAGCTCAATCGACAGAGCAGATGGCTACACCTTC. This translates into CASSSIDRADGYTF.

This clonotype came up many times. The rearrangement joins TRBV6-5 to TRBJ2-7, with D unresolved. The ends were cut back, 4 bases at V and 2 bases at J, with 12 bases in the middle. This CDR3 region has 14 residues. Germline CDR1 and CDR2: MNHEY and SVGAGI. The CDR3 coding sequence is TGTGCCAGCAGTTCCCGTCCCAATGCCTACGAGCAGTACTTC. As protein: CASSSRPNAYEQYF.

This clonotype was detected many times. The genes are TRBV30 and TRBJ2-2, with 8 bases matching TRBD1. Germline V lookup: CDR1 GTSNPN, CDR2 SVGIG (reference sequence). This CDR3 has 14 residues. V dropped 8 bases and J dropped 6; count of bases not matched to a gene: 11. In nucleotides, the CDR3 is TGTGCCCTAAGGGGCTCAGGGGGCGCCGGGGAGCTGTTTTTT. It codes for CALRGSGGAGELFF.

The table lists this clonotype with many counts. The CDR3: CASSADRGRQPQHF. The CDR3 bases are TGTGCCAGCAGCGCAGACAGGGGGCGTCAGCCCCAGCATTTT. This chain connects TRBV7-2 to TRBJ1-5; 10 bases match TRBD1. In germline, CDR1 is SGHTA, CDR2 FQGNSA. This CDR3 region has 14 residues. Losses at the gene ends were 5 bases for V and 6 bases for J; bases not matched to a gene: 4.

This clonotype showed up many times. V gene TRBV6-1 combines with J gene TRBJ1-2; D not certain. This CDR3 has 12 amino acids. The germline V and J ends were trimmed by 6 bases and 4 bases, with 9 bases remaining between them. Per germline, CDR1 MNHNS and CDR2 SASEGT. CDR3 in DNA: TGTGCCAGCAGGCCCCGAGGCTATGGCTACACCTTC. It codes for CASRPRGYGYTF.

This clonotype was counted ten times or more. V gene TRBV20-1 combines with J gene TRBJ2-7; 12 bases are a match to TRBD2. The V gene end was trimmed by 0 bases and the J gene end by 4 bases; junction bases not matched to a gene: 4. The CDR3 is 15 amino acids. Germline V gene lookup returns CDR1 DFQATT and CDR2 SNEGSKA (reference sequence). The CDR3 nucleotides read TGCAGTGCTAGAGATAAAACTAGCGGGAGGTACGAGCAGTACTTC. It yields the protein CSARDKTSGRYEQYF.

This clonotype was seen many times. The V gene is TRBV7-2, the J gene TRBJ2-7; D might be TRBD2 (6 bases). The CDR3 loop spans 15 amino acids. The V end lost 4 bases, the J end lost 0 bases, and 13 bases lay between the germline ends. CDR1 and CDR2 from the germline V gene are SGHTA and FQGNSA. The DNA of the CDR3 is TGTGCCAGCAGCTCCTTGGGACTTAACTCCTACGAGCAGTACTTC. This sequence encodes CASSSLGLNSYEQYF.

This clonotype was recorded many times. The chain carries TRBV6-5 and TRBJ2-6; the D gene is possibly TRBD2 (6 bases). Germline lookup yields CDR1 MNHEY and CDR2 SVGAGI. V was cut by 3 bases and J by 3 bases, with 9 bases left in between. The CDR3 has 15 residues. The CDR3 DNA follows: TGTGCCAGCAGTTATGGGGGGATTGGGGCCAACGTCCTGACTTTC. Translated, it gives CASSYGGIGANVLTF.

V and J are TRBV6-4 and TRBJ1-2; 10 bases are shared with TRBD1. The V gene end was trimmed by 6 bases and the J gene end by 2 bases; junction bases not matched to a gene: 12. CDR3 length equals 17 residues. Germline V lookup: CDR1 MRHNA, CDR2 SNTAGT. CDR3 residues: CASRSKDRGLENYGYTF. CDR3 nucleotide sequence: TGTGCCAGCAGATCTAAAGACAGGGGGCTAGAAAACTATGGCTACACCTTC.

This clonotype has a handful of counts. This chain connects TRBV4-1 to TRBJ2-2; 7 bases align to TRBD1. Trimming at V came to 0 bases and at J to 0 bases, leaving 7 bases not matched to a gene. Germline V gives CDR1 MGHRA, CDR2 YSYEKL. The CDR3 has 18 residues. CDR3 DNA: TGCGCCAGCAGCCAAGAGTTCGGGACAGCTACGAACACCGGGGAGCTGTTTTTT. This sequence encodes CASSQEFGTATNTGELFF.

This clonotype came up many times. The chain uses TRBV2 and TRBJ2-5; D is uncertain. CDR3 length: 11 amino acids. V lost 7 bases to trimming and J lost 4 bases, with 7 bases between them. From germline, CDR1 is SNHLY and CDR2 FYNNEI. The CDR3 is CASTRIETQYF. CDR3 coding DNA: TGTGCCAGCACCCGAATAGAGACCCAGTACTTC. Full variable domain (remainder filled in from reference TRBV2 and TRBJ2-5): EPEVTQTPSHQVTQMGQEVILRCVPISNHLYFYWYRQILGQKVEFLVSFYNNEISEKSEIFDDQFSVERPDGSNFTLKIRSTKLEDSAMYFCASTRIETQYFGPGTRLLVL.